Described below is a single TCR beta chain sequence and its context. The sample comes from a study of tumor-infiltrating lymphocytes in primary liver carcinoma. Germline DNA was also extracted, while the blood RNA originated from unsorted whole blood. From about 0.45 ug total RNA, TCR beta cDNA was generated with a primer in the constant region. Slightly modified ARM-PCR with three nested multiplex PCR rounds yielded TCR beta libraries. One entry per CDR3 protein, called by TCRdb with MiXCR from the multiplex PCR reads. The profile shows around 210,000 distinct CDR3 sequences, about 61% of them singletons. Source material: peripheral blood. This receptor was taken from an older woman with primary liver carcinoma and hepatitis B virus infection.

The CDR3 nucleotides read TGTACCGGCAGCTTATTCCAGTCCGCCGAGCAGTACTTC. It is translated as CTGSLFQSAEQYF. V usage is TRBV11-2 and J usage is TRBJ2-7, with unresolved D. Germline V gives CDR1 SGHAT, CDR2 FQNNGV. This CDR3 spans 13 amino acids.